This is a list of T cell receptor beta chains from one sample in a study of STAT5B mutations in CD4+ large granular lymphocyte leukemia. Clones were sequenced by immunoSEQ multiplex PCR, and TCRdb holds only the in-frame ones, with some missing. The sample comprises about 30,000 clones, around 71% of which are singletons, and about 0.45% rests with the top ten. Sample: CD4+ T cells from blood buffy coats. These receptor sequences come from a human donor in good health. The conserved cysteine and the conserved F or W are not part of the CDR3 here. Fields, in order: V gene, J gene, CDR3 protein.

v_call: TRBV7-9
j_call: TRBJ1-4
cdr3_aa: ASSTGGPGEKLF

v_call: TRBV27
j_call: TRBJ2-2
cdr3_aa: ASSSRGKTNTGELF

v_call: TRBV7-3
j_call: TRBJ2-3
cdr3_aa: ASSLTAGGADTQY

v_call: TRBV30
j_call: TRBJ1-4
cdr3_aa: AWGRGSFKEKLF

v_call: TRBV13
j_call: TRBJ2-1
cdr3_aa: ASRAGQGVEQF

v_call: TRBV28
j_call: TRBJ1-6
cdr3_aa: ASSAPGQPNSPLH

v_call: TRBV6-5
j_call: TRBJ1-4
cdr3_aa: ASSPSDRVGKLF

v_call: TRBV4-2
j_call: TRBJ1-5
cdr3_aa: ATRDRDNSNQPQH

v_call: TRBV13
j_call: TRBJ2-2
cdr3_aa: ASLQGRTGELF

v_call: TRBV9
j_call: TRBJ2-2
cdr3_aa: ASTEGPTPNTGELF

v_call: TRBV7-3
j_call: TRBJ1-6
cdr3_aa: ASSTQGARNSPLH

v_call: TRBV18
j_call: TRBJ2-2
cdr3_aa: ASSRLTISGDTGELF

v_call: TRBV5-6
j_call: TRBJ1-1
cdr3_aa: ASSLDSPVDTEAF

v_call: TRBV7-2
j_call: TRBJ2-7
cdr3_aa: ASSGGQGRYEQY

v_call: TRBV11-1
j_call: TRBJ2-1
cdr3_aa: ASSLRDNEQF

v_call: TRBV7-9
j_call: TRBJ2-1
cdr3_aa: ASSPGQGGNEQF

v_call: TRBV6-6
j_call: TRBJ1-1
cdr3_aa: ASREGQANTEAF

v_call: TRBV19
j_call: TRBJ1-2
cdr3_aa: ASSIGRPYGYT